The rows below give T cell receptor beta chains drawn from one sample of a study of blood T cell repertoires in COVID-19. Only in-frame clones appear in the TCRdb table, and some are missing; sequencing was by immunoSEQ multiplex PCR. The sample has about 190,000 clones; about 90% are singletons. Sequencing input: peripheral blood. Source of these receptors: a man aged 50 to 60 with acute or convalescent COVID-19. The CDR3 runs from the conserved cysteine through the conserved F or W. The D gene is left open where the match is weak. Clone size, where shown, is once, few, many, or a class for clones that have expanded.

cdr3_nt | cdr3_aa | d_call | clone_size | j_call | v_call
TGTGCCAGCTCACCACGGAAGGAGGGGGCGACAGATACGCAGTATTTT | CASSPRKEGATDTQYF | . | . | TRBJ2-3 | TRBV18
TGTGCCAGCAGCTTAACCGGCGGGAGTGGGTACACAGATACGCAGTATTTT | CASSLTGGSGYTDTQYF | TRBD2 | . | TRBJ2-3 | TRBV7-2
TGTGCCAGCAGTGAATCGGCGGAGCACAATGAGCAGTTCTTC | CASSESAEHNEQFF | . | . | TRBJ2-1 | TRBV25-1
TGTGCCAGCAGCCGGGAGTTACAGGGTCCTGGAAACACCATATATTTT | CASSRELQGPGNTIYF | . | . | TRBJ1-3 | TRBV4-2
TGTGCCATTCGGGCGGGGGACTCACCCCTCCACTTT | CAIRAGDSPLHF | . | . | TRBJ1-6 | TRBV10-3
TGTGCCAGCATGTTCAGGCGGGGGGCCACAGATACGCAGTATTTT | CASMFRRGATDTQYF | TRBD2 | . | TRBJ2-3 | TRBV27
TGTGCCAGCAGTGAGGACAGCCGCTCCTACAATGAGCAGTTCTTC | CASSEDSRSYNEQFF | . | . | TRBJ2-1 | TRBV2
TGTGCCTGGAGTAGCCCCCCCCTTGGACAGACTGAAGCTTTCTTT | CAWSSPPLGQTEAFF | . | . | TRBJ1-1 | TRBV30
TGTGCCAGCAGTGGGGACAGGGGTACTGAAGCTTTCTTT | CASSGDRGTEAFF | TRBD1 | . | TRBJ1-1 | TRBV2
TGTGCCATCAAGTCCTCTAGCTGGTATCACACAGATACGCAGTATTTT | CAIKSSSWYHTDTQYF | . | . | TRBJ2-3 | TRBV10-3
TGCGCCAGCAGCGGAACAGGTCTGAACACTGAAGCTTTCTTT | CASSGTGLNTEAFF | . | . | TRBJ1-1 | TRBV5-1
TGTGCCAGCAGTTTATGGGGACAGGGGGGCAACCAGCCCCAGCATTTT | CASSLWGQGGNQPQHF | TRBD1 | . | TRBJ1-5 | TRBV28
TGTGCCAGCAGCTTAGAGGCAGGGCTTGCCGAGCAGTACTTC | CASSLEAGLAEQYF | . | . | TRBJ2-7 | TRBV11-2
TGCAGTGCGAGTACAGGGGTAAATGAGCAGTTCTTC | CSASTGVNEQFF | TRBD1 | . | TRBJ2-1 | TRBV20-1
TGCAGCGTTGGTACAGGGTCTAACTATGGCTACACCTTC | CSVGTGSNYGYTF | . | . | TRBJ1-2 | TRBV29-1
TGTGCCAGCAGCCAAGATCCCGATAAATATGACGGGAGGGGTTCAAATCCACAAGAGACCCAGTACTTC | CASSQDPDKYDGRGSNPQETQYF | TRBD2 | . | TRBJ2-5 | TRBV4-2
TGTGCCAGCAGCCGCGGGACTCCCGGCGAAGCTTTCTTT | CASSRGTPGEAFF | . | . | TRBJ1-1 | TRBV7-2
TGTGCCACCAGTGCCCTATCGAACAGGGACGTATCCCAGCATTTT | CATSALSNRDVSQHF | . | few | TRBJ1-5 | TRBV24-1
TGTGCCAGCAGTGAAACCTTCGCGGATGAAAAACTGTTTTTT | CASSETFADEKLFF | . | . | TRBJ1-4 | TRBV2
TGTGCCAGCAGTTTATACCCGGGTTTGAGTACGCAGTATTTT | CASSLYPGLSTQYF | . | . | TRBJ2-3 | TRBV27
TGCAGTGCTAGTAGCCCCAGGGGGACGAACTATGGCTACACCTTC | CSASSPRGTNYGYTF | TRBD1 | . | TRBJ1-2 | TRBV20-1
TGTGCCTGGAGTGTTTTATTTCAGGGGGCCGGGGAGCTGTTTTTT | CAWSVLFQGAGELFF | TRBD1 | . | TRBJ2-2 | TRBV30
TGTGCCAGCAGTTCCGACAGGAGTGGCGGCTACACCTTC | CASSSDRSGGYTF | . | . | TRBJ1-2 | TRBV28
TGTGCCAGCAGTACGACAGGGGGCGCGCGGAATTCACCCCTCCACTTT | CASSTTGGARNSPLHF | TRBD1 | . | TRBJ1-6 | TRBV27
TGTGCCAGCAGCTCCCGGCCAGGAGGGCCAGATACGCAGTATTTT | CASSSRPGGPDTQYF | . | . | TRBJ2-3 | TRBV21-1
TGTGCCAGCAGTTACTCGAGGACAGGGGTTCCCTACGAGCAGTACTTC | CASSYSRTGVPYEQYF | TRBD1 | . | TRBJ2-7 | TRBV6-5
TGTGCCAGCAGCTCAAGCCCCGGGGGAGAGGAAAGAGAGACCCAGTACTTC | CASSSSPGGEERETQYF | . | . | TRBJ2-5 | TRBV7-8
TGTGCCAGCAGTGAACAAGTTGGACAGGTGGGTGAAGCTTTCTTT | CASSEQVGQVGEAFF | TRBD1 | . | TRBJ1-1 | TRBV6-1
TGTGCCAGCAGTTTATCCGGGACTAGTCTAGGGACAGATACGCAGTATTTT | CASSLSGTSLGTDTQYF | TRBD2 | . | TRBJ2-3 | TRBV28
TGTGCCAGCTCATCCTTAGCGGGAGTTGGTACAGATACGCAGTATTTT | CASSSLAGVGTDTQYF | TRBD2 | . | TRBJ2-3 | TRBV18
TGTGCCAGCAGCGGGACATCCAATCAGCCCCAGCATTTT | CASSGTSNQPQHF | . | . | TRBJ1-5 | TRBV12-3/TRBV12-4